This T cell receptor beta chain was recovered during a study of T cell responses to AZD1222 COVID-19 vaccine. Method: immunoSEQ multiplex PCR; TCRdb's copy keeps in-frame clones and lacks some. The table shows about 180,000 clones, with 90% occurring only once. CDR1 is LNHDA and CDR2 is SQIVND in the germline V gene (reference sequence). V was cut by 5 bases and J by 8 bases, with 12 bases left in between. The CDR3 has 13 residues. The study, taken as a whole, reports: Baseline serostatus was positive in only a handful of AZD1222 recipients. Without day 14 samples, only post-peak T cell repertoires were studied. Nearly half of spike-specific TCRs reportedly target unmutated variant regions.

Regarding this clone: Its cognate antigen is unknown.

Specimen: peripheral blood, collected on day 0 of AZD1222 vaccination. The receptor comes from an adult in good health. The chain links TRBV19 to TRBJ1-4; no clear D. CDR3: CASSRGVFEKLFF. CDR3 nucleotide sequence: TGTGCCAGTAGTCGGGGTGTTTTCGAAAAACTGTTTTTT.